A single T cell receptor beta chain is shown here with its context. The CDR3 runs to 18 residues. Germline CDR1 and CDR2: MNHEY and SVGEGT. With 4 bases clipped from V and 2 bases from J, the junction kept 9 bases outside the gene matches. TCRdb's table, derived via immunoSEQ multiplex PCR, lists solely in-frame clones and lacks some. The sample records tens of thousands of clones, 89% being singletons. This record belongs to a study of control samples from healthy donors and cancer patients. The sequence came from a woman aged 50 to 60 with colorectal cancer. The sequencing input was PBMCs. The genes are TRBV6-2 or TRBV6-3 and TRBJ2-5; 14 bases align to TRBD2. In DNA, the CDR3 is TGTGCCAGCAGTTCCCGACTAGCGGGGGGGCCAGGACAAGAGACCCAGTACTTC. This encodes CASSSRLAGGPGQETQYF.